What follows are 30 T cell receptor beta chains derived from one specimen sequenced in a study of post-analysis software for immune sequencing data. General study results and limits: Controls showed lower frequencies than patients for roughly five TRBV segments, and TRBV5-6, TRBV5-1 and TRBV20-1 were among these.

cDNA libraries for TCR beta contained unique molecular identifiers. TCRdb reprocessed the PCR reads with MiXCR, giving one entry per CDR3 protein. Here the sample spans 750,000 to 950,000 distinct CDR3 sequences, roughly 58% being singletons. Their recognized antigens are unknown. Sequencing input: blood. The receptors shown here come from a girl aged 5 to 17 with multiple sclerosis.

This chain joins TRBV12-3 or TRBV12-4 and TRBJ1-2; 8 nucleotides line up with TRBD1. The CDR3 loop spans 14 amino acids. The trim removed 6 bases at V and 8 bases at J, leaving 11 bases unmatched. The CDR3 loop is CASSQSTGDGGYTF. Written as DNA, the CDR3 is TGTGCCAGCAGCCAATCGACAGGGGACGGCGGCTACACCTTC.

In its sample, this clonotype was seen a few times. J is TRBJ2-7 and V is TRBV29-1, with unresolved D. The CDR3 sequence is 14 residues long. Germline V gene lookup returns CDR1 SQVTM and CDR2 ANQGSEA. Trimming cost V 6 bases and J 3 bases, with 18 bases left between them. The CDR3 DNA sequence: TGCAGCGTCGGGTCGAGACCGAACCACTACGAGCAGTACTTC. This gives the protein CSVGSRPNHYEQYF.

The CDR3 loop reads CASSYPTGLNEQFF. CDR3 coding DNA: TGTGCCAGCAGTTATCCGACAGGGCTCAATGAGCAGTTCTTC. The chain carries TRBV6-6 and TRBJ2-1, with TRBD1 matching 7 bases. The trim removed 3 bases at V and 6 bases at J, leaving 5 bases unmatched. The CDR3 runs 14 residues. CDR1 and CDR2 (germline): MNHNY, SVGAGI (reference sequence).

With regard to this clonotype: A junction boundary mismatches the germline segment, possibly from a read error. The chain recombines TRBV7-7 with TRBJ2-7, with 7 bases aligning to TRBD2. The J call may not be correct, given that the DNA end is closer to TRBJ2-5. The CDR3 sequence is 15 residues long. Germline CDR1 SSHAT, CDR2 FNYEAQ (reference sequence). The CDR3 nucleotides are TGTGCTAGCAGCTTACTCCCTAGCGGAGAGGAGACCCAGTACTTC. Protein: CASSLLPSGEETQYF.

As regards this clonotype: This could be a read error, since a much larger clone is one nucleotide away. Because it lacks the conserved phenylalanine or tryptophan at the end, this CDR3 is likely a read error. V gene TRBV29-1 combines with J gene TRBJ2-7, with 8 bases aligning to TRBD1. The CDR3 has 12 residues. The germline CDR1 and CDR2 sequences are SQVTM and ANQGSEA. V shed 4 bases, J shed 4 bases, and the junction held 3 bases outside the gene matches. Here the CDR3 reads CSVGQGSYEQYC. Here the CDR3 DNA reads TGCAGCGTTGGACAGGGGTCGTACGAGCAGTACTGC.

The chain recombines TRBV12-3 or TRBV12-4 with TRBJ2-5; D unclear. V was trimmed by 5 bases and J by 5 bases, leaving 15 bases between them. The CDR3 covers 14 residues. The CDR3 region is CASSPDLGRETQYF. In nucleotides, the CDR3 is TGTGCCAGCAGTCCCGACCTTGGTAGGGAGACCCAGTACTTC.

CDR3 in DNA: TGCAGCGTCCGGACAGGGGTTAACTATGGCTACACCTTC. Translation gives CSVRTGVNYGYTF. The rearrangement uses TRBV29-1 and TRBJ1-2, with 9 bases fitting TRBD1. Germline V CDR1 and CDR2: SQVTM, ANQGSEA. V lost 6 bases and J lost 1; bases outside the gene matches: 3. The CDR3 covers 13 residues. Full variable domain (outside the CDR3, taken from reference TRBV29-1 and TRBJ1-2): SAVISQKPSRDICQRGTSLTIQCQVDSQVTMMFWYRQQPGQSLTLIATANQGSEATYESGFVIDKFPISRPNLTFSTLTVSNMSPEDSSIYLCSVRTGVNYGYTFGSGTRLTVV.

The CDR3 protein is CASSLGKYNEQFF. Written as DNA, the CDR3 is TGTGCCAGCAGCTTAGGGAAGTACAATGAGCAGTTCTTC. The J gene is TRBJ2-1, the V gene TRBV7-9; D is ambiguous. The CDR3 covers 13 residues. Germline assignment: CDR1 SEHNR and CDR2 FQNEAQ (reference sequence). Trimming removed 1 base from V and 4 bases from J, with 5 bases in between.

The rearrangement links TRBV2 to TRBJ2-1; D is perhaps TRBD2 (5 bases). Germline lookup yields CDR1 SNHLY and CDR2 FYNNEI. Trimming stripped 0 bases from V and 3 bases from J, with 12 bases between. This CDR3 has 16 residues. The CDR3 bases are TGTGCCAGCAGTGAAGCCCGCAGTAGCGTCTACAATGAGCAGTTCTTC. Its protein product is CASSEARSSVYNEQFF.

The genes are TRBV6-6 and TRBJ2-2; TRBD1 might be the D (5 bases). Germline CDR1 reads MNHNY; CDR2 reads SVGAGI (reference sequence). The CDR3 runs to 13 residues. Trimming took off 11 bases at V and 4 bases at J, with 14 bases between the two ends. Here the CDR3 DNA reads TGTGCCTTGGGCAGGGTTTCCACCGGGGAGCTGTTTTTT. Its translation: CALGRVSTGELFF.

This clonotype has just a few counts. The chain joins TRBV18 to TRBJ2-7, with 9 bases lining up with TRBD1. The germline gives CDR1 KGHSH, CDR2 LQKENI. This CDR3 spans 17 amino acids. V lost 3 bases to trimming and J lost 2 bases; unmatched junction nucleotides: 11. The CDR3 sequence is CASSPTKGTGSTYEQYF. The CDR3 coding sequence is TGTGCCAGCTCACCGACCAAGGGGACAGGGTCGACCTACGAGCAGTACTTC. Variable domain in full (rest from reference TRBV18 and TRBJ2-7): NAGVMQNPRHLVRRRGQEARLRCSPMKGHSHVYWYRQLPEEGLKFMVYLQKENIIDESGMPKERFSAEFPKEGPSILRIQQVVRGDSAAYFCASSPTKGTGSTYEQYFGPGTRLTVT.

With respect to this clonotype: It may be a read error: a sequence one base away is much more abundant. V is TRBV6-4 and J is TRBJ2-3, with no clear D. CDR1 and CDR2 (germline): MRHNA, SNTAGT. The CDR3 spans 12 residues. The CDR3 sequence is CASSAGTDAQYF. CDR3 DNA sequence: TGTGCCAGCAGTGCGGGCACAGATGCGCAGTATTTT.

This chain uses TRBV28 with TRBJ2-7, with D perhaps TRBD2 (5 bases). The germline V gene encodes CDR1 MDHEN and CDR2 SYDVKM. This CDR3 comprises 16 residues. Trimming took off 5 bases at V and 4 bases at J, with 21 bases between the two ends. The CDR3: CASSLRPIQSGYEQYF. As DNA, the CDR3 is TGTGCCAGCAGTCTAAGACCTATACAATCGGGGTACGAGCAGTACTTC.

The rearrangement joins TRBV7-9 to TRBJ1-6; 7 bases are a match to TRBD1. The CDR3 has 15 amino acids. CDR1 SEHNR and CDR2 FQNEAQ come from the germline V gene (reference sequence). The V and J ends lost 4 bases and 6 bases, in that order; junction bases with no gene match: 6. For the CDR3, the DNA is TGTGCCAGCAGCTCCACAGGGGCGGGTAATTCACCCCTCCACTTT. Amino acid sequence: CASSSTGAGNSPLHF.

V and J are TRBV29-1 and TRBJ2-7; 9 bases agree with TRBD1. The germline gives CDR1 SQVTM, CDR2 ANQGSEA. CDR3 length: 14 residues. The ends lost 6 bases at V and 10 bases at J; junction bases unmatched: 16. The CDR3 is CSVRRPGQGLSQYF. The CDR3 DNA sequence: TGCAGCGTCCGTCGACCGGGACAGGGCTTGTCCCAGTACTTC.

V gene TRBV29-1 combines with J gene TRBJ2-1, with 7 nucleotides matching TRBD1. The CDR3 loop spans 13 amino acids. Losses at the gene ends were 4 bases for V and 4 bases for J; bases not matched to a gene: 4. CDR1 and CDR2 from the germline V gene are SQVTM and ANQGSEA. CDR3 region: CSVVQGLYNEQFF. The CDR3, as DNA: TGCAGCGTTGTACAGGGGCTATACAATGAGCAGTTCTTC.

V and J are TRBV6-6 and TRBJ2-5, with 12 bases fitting TRBD1. This CDR3 spans 16 amino acids. Losses at the gene ends were 8 bases for V and 3 bases for J; bases not matched to a gene: 10. The germline V gene has CDR1 MNHNY and CDR2 SVGAGI (reference sequence). CDR3 sequence (DNA): TGTGCCAGCCGAATGTCCGGGACAGGGGGCAAAGAGACCCAGTACTTC. Protein product: CASRMSGTGGKETQYF.

The rearrangement links TRBV6-5 to TRBJ2-5; 11 bases fit TRBD2. V was clipped by 0 bases and J by 11 bases; unmatched bases: 11. The germline CDR1 and CDR2 sequences are MNHEY and SVGAGI. The CDR3 covers 16 residues. CDR3 residues: CASSYSPGLAVGEQYF. CDR3 in DNA: TGTGCCAGCAGTTACTCCCCGGGACTAGCGGTGGGAGAGCAGTACTTC.

The genes are TRBV20-1 and TRBJ2-7, with D hard to call. The CDR3 has 13 residues. V lost 4 bases to trimming and J lost 0 bases, with 10 bases between them. Germline V gene lookup returns CDR1 DFQATT and CDR2 SNEGSKA (reference sequence). This CDR3 is CSAMRPNSYEQYF. For the CDR3, the DNA is TGCAGTGCTATGCGGCCCAACTCCTACGAGCAGTACTTC.

This clonotype was seen more than once but under ten times. The rearrangement links TRBV4-1 to TRBJ1-2; D might be TRBD1 (6 bases). CDR1 and CDR2 from the germline V gene are MGHRA and YSYEKL. This CDR3 is 14 amino acids long. The V end lost 0 bases, the J end lost 8 bases, and 13 bases lay between the germline ends. The CDR3 reads CASSQDIQGWGYTF. CDR3 in DNA: TGCGCCAGCAGCCAAGATATCCAGGGGTGGGGCTACACCTTC.

The gene calls are TRBV20-1 and TRBJ2-7, with D possibly TRBD2 on 6 matching bases. This CDR3 comprises 14 residues. Germline CDR1 DFQATT, CDR2 SNEGSKA (reference sequence). V was clipped by 5 bases and J by 10 bases, with 24 bases between them. The CDR3 nucleotides read TGCAGTGCTCACCCCGGAGGGCTAGAGGTTACCCAGTACTTC. It codes for CSAHPGGLEVTQYF.

The J gene is TRBJ2-7, the V gene TRBV29-1, with 8 bases fitting TRBD2. Germline values: CDR1 SQVTM, CDR2 ANQGSEA. The CDR3 length is 14 residues. V was pared by 4 bases and J by 3 bases, with 8 bases of the junction left unmatched. The CDR3 nucleotides read TGCAGCGTTGTCGGGGGGGCATTGGGCTACGAGCAGTACTTC. It yields the protein CSVVGGALGYEQYF.

The sample holds one count of this clonotype. The V call is TRBV6-1, the J call TRBJ2-7, with no clear D. The J call is uncertain, as TRBJ2-4 better fits the DNA end. In germline, CDR1 is MNHNS, CDR2 SASEGT. The CDR3 runs to 13 residues. The CDR3 spells CASSERFQNIQYF. CDR3 nucleotides: TGTGCCAGCAGTGAAAGGTTTCAGAACATTCAGTACTTC.

This chain joins TRBV13 and TRBJ2-1; 8 nucleotides line up with TRBD2. CDR1 and CDR2 (germline): PRHDT, FYEKMQ (reference sequence). Unmatched junction bases numbered 6, after V lost 1 base and J lost 10 bases. The CDR3 has 14 residues. CDR3: CASSLAGGPEEQFF. CDR3 nucleotide sequence: TGTGCCAGCAGCTTAGCGGGGGGGCCAGAGGAGCAGTTCTTC.

The J gene is TRBJ2-7, the V gene TRBV7-2, with D possibly TRBD1 on 6 matching bases. The CDR3 is 16 amino acids. The germline V and J ends were trimmed by 5 bases and 1 base, with 18 bases remaining between them. The germline V gene has CDR1 SGHTA and CDR2 FQGNSA. CDR3 sequence: CASSPQRTAVSYEQYF. DNA for the CDR3: TGTGCCAGCAGCCCCCAGCGGACAGCAGTTTCCTACGAGCAGTACTTC.

Comments on this clonotype: The junction and the germline gene differ at one end; a read error may be behind it. V and J are TRBV4-1 and TRBJ2-3; 8 bases map to TRBD2. The CDR3 has 16 residues. Germline CDR1 and CDR2: MGHRA and YSYEKL. The CDR3 is CVSSQVGGGSTDTQYF. The CDR3 DNA reads as TGCGTCAGCAGCCAAGTTGGCGGGGGGTCCACAGATACGCAGTATTTT.

This clonotype occurred a few times. This rearrangement joins TRBV18 to TRBJ1-1; D uncertain. The CDR3 is 13 residues long. V was clipped by 3 bases and J by 5 bases, with 10 bases between them. Germline V gene data show CDR1 as KGHSH and CDR2 as LQKENI. CDR3 sequence reads: CASSPSTGTEAFF. The CDR3 DNA sequence: TGTGCCAGCTCACCGTCTACTGGGACTGAAGCTTTCTTT. Together with reference TRBV18 and TRBJ1-1, the CDR3 gives the full variable domain: NAGVMQNPRHLVRRRGQEARLRCSPMKGHSHVYWYRQLPEEGLKFMVYLQKENIIDESGMPKERFSAEFPKEGPSILRIQQVVRGDSAAYFCASSPSTGTEAFFGQGTRLTVV.

This clonotype appeared a few times. The chain links TRBV10-3 to TRBJ2-7, with 7 bases identical to TRBD1. Germline CDR1 and CDR2: ENHRY and SYGVKD. This CDR3 has 17 amino acids. V gave up 6 bases and J gave up 3 bases; unmatched junction bases: 17. The CDR3 sequence: CAISKYSGTASSYEQYF. CDR3 bases: TGTGCCATCAGCAAATACTCCGGGACAGCGTCGAGCTACGAGCAGTACTTC.

This sequence joins TRBV5-1 and TRBJ2-7; TRBD2 is a possible D gene (5 bases). The CDR3 totals 13 residues. V lost 3 bases and J 3 bases, leaving 10 bases between the germline ends. Germline values: CDR1 SGHRS, CDR2 YFSETQ. CDR3 sequence reads: CASSSDGIYEQYF. The DNA of the CDR3 is TGCGCCAGCAGCTCCGACGGGATCTACGAGCAGTACTTC.

This clonotype occurred a few times. The chain joins TRBV20-1 to TRBJ2-1; D gene ambiguous. CDR3 length: 14 residues. Germline values: CDR1 DFQATT, CDR2 SNEGSKA (reference sequence). Trimming stripped 0 bases from V and 0 bases from J, with 6 bases between. The CDR3 DNA follows: TGCAGTGCTAGAGATGATAGCTCCTACAATGAGCAGTTCTTC. Protein product: CSARDDSSYNEQFF.